The present entry profiles one TCR beta chain with its context. The V gene end was trimmed by 7 bases and the J gene end by 1 base; junction bases not matched to a gene: 4. Looked up from germline, CDR1 is ENHRY and CDR2 is SYGVKD. There are 14 residues in the CDR3. This sample was included in a study of T cell changes during pregnancy in multiple sclerosis. TCRdb keeps only in-frame clones here, not all; method: immunoSEQ multiplex PCR. The sample shows tens of thousands of clones, 90% to 95% of them seen only once. The sequence was collected from a female donor in good health, enrolled as a control in a pregnancy study. The chain recombines TRBV10-3 with TRBJ1-1; TRBD1 matches at 9 bases. This material consisted of peripheral blood, taken in the second trimester of pregnancy. The CDR3 reads CAIKRGQGNTEAFF. As DNA, the CDR3 is TGTGCCATCAAGAGGGGACAGGGGAACACTGAAGCTTTCTTT.